This is a list of T cell receptor beta chains from one sample in a study of cytomegalovirus exposure and HLA in healthy donors. The protocol was immunoSEQ multiplex PCR, while the TCRdb copy is restricted to in-frame clones and leaves out a portion. The sample shows 150,000 to 200,000 clones, 80% of them seen only once. Sequences were obtained from PBMCs. All receptors derive from a man aged 40-49 years in good health and CMV-seronegative. Each CDR3 is given without its conserved first and last residue. Fields, in order: J gene, V gene, CDR3 protein.

j_gene: TRBJ2-7
v_gene: TRBV7-9
CDR3aa: ASRGQGSHEQY

j_gene: TRBJ2-1
v_gene: TRBV5-6
CDR3aa: ASSGGLGSYNEQF

j_gene: TRBJ2-5
v_gene: TRBV5-6
CDR3aa: ASSTSGTFETQY

j_gene: TRBJ2-1
v_gene: TRBV6-5
CDR3aa: ASSYRGQTLDNEQF

j_gene: TRBJ2-2
v_gene: TRBV13
CDR3aa: ASSVPGTGNTGELF

j_gene: TRBJ2-7
v_gene: TRBV5-1
CDR3aa: ASSTGLAEQY

j_gene: TRBJ2-3
v_gene: TRBV10-1
CDR3aa: ASSESGGPTDTQY

j_gene: TRBJ1-1
v_gene: TRBV5-6
CDR3aa: ASRPTGGEAF

j_gene: TRBJ2-7
v_gene: TRBV5-6
CDR3aa: ASSRNLGLASYEQY

j_gene: TRBJ2-7
v_gene: TRBV7-9
CDR3aa: ASSLTTDFTYEQY

j_gene: TRBJ2-7
v_gene: TRBV19
CDR3aa: ASSIIWASGVPYEQY

j_gene: TRBJ2-1
v_gene: TRBV6-5
CDR3aa: ASSYFSGSYNEQF

j_gene: TRBJ1-2
v_gene: TRBV7-3
CDR3aa: ASSLTGTGDGYT

j_gene: TRBJ2-7
v_gene: TRBV6-5
CDR3aa: ASSYRGGFYEQY

j_gene: TRBJ1-5
v_gene: TRBV6-5
CDR3aa: ASRSMNQPQH

j_gene: TRBJ1-2
v_gene: TRBV5-1
CDR3aa: ASSGTGPGYGYT

j_gene: TRBJ1-4
v_gene: TRBV6-5
CDR3aa: ASSNGQFNEKLF

j_gene: TRBJ2-5
v_gene: TRBV7-2
CDR3aa: ASSPARAQETQY

j_gene: TRBJ1-3
v_gene: TRBV5-6
CDR3aa: ASSPRQVLRNTIY

j_gene: TRBJ2-7
v_gene: TRBV30
CDR3aa: AWRGTGGYEQY

j_gene: TRBJ1-3
v_gene: TRBV18
CDR3aa: ASSPQGPSGNTIY

j_gene: TRBJ1-1
v_gene: TRBV29-1
CDR3aa: SARQGGTEAF

j_gene: TRBJ2-1
v_gene: TRBV7-2
CDR3aa: ASSLRGTRTSGRANEQF

j_gene: TRBJ1-4
v_gene: TRBV7-2
CDR3aa: ASSLGQRNEKLF

j_gene: TRBJ1-6
v_gene: TRBV11-2
CDR3aa: ASSSRGQGSYNSPLH

j_gene: TRBJ2-7
v_gene: TRBV15
CDR3aa: ATSRVVGHTYEQY

j_gene: TRBJ1-1
v_gene: TRBV19
CDR3aa: ASNRHTGWTEAF

j_gene: TRBJ1-2
v_gene: TRBV25-1
CDR3aa: ASRDLSYGYT

j_gene: TRBJ1-3
v_gene: TRBV2
CDR3aa: ASTGLPGNTIY

j_gene: TRBJ1-2
v_gene: TRBV18
CDR3aa: ASSPSQVIYGYT

j_gene: TRBJ2-5
v_gene: TRBV19
CDR3aa: ASSISGTSGETQY

j_gene: TRBJ2-7
v_gene: TRBV6-1
CDR3aa: ASSEDRGRYEQY

j_gene: TRBJ2-2
v_gene: TRBV5-1
CDR3aa: ASSLLAGGTGELF

j_gene: TRBJ1-4
v_gene: TRBV4-3
CDR3aa: ASSQETGDRGLEKLF

j_gene: TRBJ1-1
v_gene: TRBV18
CDR3aa: ASSPAGTGGLGEAF

j_gene: TRBJ2-2
v_gene: TRBV2
CDR3aa: ASSEWGTGGWTGELF

j_gene: TRBJ1-1
v_gene: TRBV19
CDR3aa: ASSIFPGRIHQGTEAF

j_gene: TRBJ1-3
v_gene: TRBV7-2
CDR3aa: ASSFLVTGNTIY

j_gene: TRBJ1-5
v_gene: TRBV9
CDR3aa: ASSVGPGSRNQPQH

j_gene: TRBJ2-2
v_gene: TRBV11-3
CDR3aa: ASSLVWNTGELF

j_gene: TRBJ2-3
v_gene: TRBV6-5
CDR3aa: ASSYSGSGSTDTQY

j_gene: TRBJ1-2
v_gene: TRBV29-1
CDR3aa: SAPRGAYGYT

j_gene: TRBJ2-1
v_gene: TRBV7-9
CDR3aa: ASSFGGGRNEQF

j_gene: TRBJ2-3
v_gene: TRBV10-3
CDR3aa: AIREDRGTDTQY

j_gene: TRBJ2-4
v_gene: TRBV9
CDR3aa: ASSVGDRGNIQY

j_gene: TRBJ2-5
v_gene: TRBV6-5
CDR3aa: ASSRTSGRGETQY

j_gene: TRBJ2-1
v_gene: TRBV11-3
CDR3aa: ASSLDPLAGVYNEQF

j_gene: TRBJ2-7
v_gene: TRBV5-6
CDR3aa: ASSYNPGEQY

j_gene: TRBJ2-3
v_gene: TRBV6-6
CDR3aa: ASSYRGGRVGVTQY

j_gene: TRBJ1-5
v_gene: TRBV9
CDR3aa: ASSKLGGSNQPQH

j_gene: TRBJ1-1
v_gene: TRBV5-1
CDR3aa: ASSLFRGNTEAF

j_gene: TRBJ1-2
v_gene: TRBV12-5
CDR3aa: ASLYGYT

j_gene: TRBJ2-7
v_gene: TRBV5-8
CDR3aa: ASSYSGFEQY

j_gene: TRBJ1-4
v_gene: TRBV5-1
CDR3aa: ASSLGGTGGRNEKLF

j_gene: TRBJ1-2
v_gene: TRBV5-8
CDR3aa: ASSLTGVYGYT

j_gene: TRBJ1-3
v_gene: TRBV11-3
CDR3aa: ASSLVGDFGNTIY

j_gene: TRBJ2-1
v_gene: TRBV5-4
CDR3aa: ASSLQGALYNEQF

j_gene: TRBJ2-3
v_gene: TRBV29-1
CDR3aa: SVGRGGLAGGRSDTQY

j_gene: TRBJ2-1
v_gene: TRBV10-3
CDR3aa: AISEAGGLI

j_gene: TRBJ2-5
v_gene: TRBV7-2
CDR3aa: ASSLAAEETQY